This T cell receptor beta chain was found in a study of blood T cells in healthy people across ages. Trimming removed 2 bases at V and 4 bases at J, with 14 bases between. This CDR3 has 16 amino acids. Germline values: CDR1 SGHTA, CDR2 FQGNSA. Through a sample-barcoded 5' primer and a J-beta primer mix, a second PCR was run for roughly 6 to 11 cycles. TCRdb processed the 5' RACE reads anew with MiXCR; each CDR3 protein has one entry. The sample lists 700,000 to 850,000 distinct CDR3 sequences; 36% were seen once. The origin of this receptor is a man aged 18 to 29 in good health. The chain uses TRBV7-2 and TRBJ2-2; D perhaps matches TRBD1 (6 bases). The sequenced sample was blood. The CDR3 is CASSLWATGITGELFF. The CDR3 bases are TGTGCCAGCAGCTTATGGGCGACAGGAATCACCGGGGAGCTGTTTTTT.